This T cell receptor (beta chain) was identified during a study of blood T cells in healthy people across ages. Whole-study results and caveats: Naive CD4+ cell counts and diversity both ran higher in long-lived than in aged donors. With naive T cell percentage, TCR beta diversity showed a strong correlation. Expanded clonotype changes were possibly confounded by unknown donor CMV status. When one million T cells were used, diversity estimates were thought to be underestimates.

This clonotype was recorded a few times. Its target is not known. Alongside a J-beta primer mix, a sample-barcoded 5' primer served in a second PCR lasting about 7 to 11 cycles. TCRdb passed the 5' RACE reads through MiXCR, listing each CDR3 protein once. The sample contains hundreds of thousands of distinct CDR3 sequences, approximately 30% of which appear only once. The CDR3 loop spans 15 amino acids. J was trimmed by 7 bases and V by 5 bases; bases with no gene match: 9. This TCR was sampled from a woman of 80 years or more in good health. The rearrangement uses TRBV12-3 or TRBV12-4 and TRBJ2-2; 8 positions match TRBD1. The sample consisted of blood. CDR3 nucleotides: TGTGCCAGCAGTGCCCGTGGACAGGGCAGCGGGGAGCTGTTTTTT. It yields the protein CASSARGQGSGELFF.